This record covers a single TCR beta chain. This sample was included in a study of T cell changes during pregnancy in multiple sclerosis. Germline assignment: CDR1 MNHNY and CDR2 SVGAGI (reference sequence). The V and J ends lost 2 bases and 6 bases, in that order; junction bases with no gene match: 8. This CDR3 is 15 amino acids long. Clones were sequenced by immunoSEQ multiplex PCR, and TCRdb holds only the in-frame ones, with some missing. The sample holds fewer than 70,000 clones; 80% to 90% are singletons and the top ten take roughly 2.5%. The chain links TRBV6-6 to TRBJ1-2; 8 nucleotides match TRBD1. The sample was peripheral blood, taken in the first trimester of pregnancy. This sequence was found in a female donor with multiple sclerosis, enrolled in a pregnancy study. The CDR3 DNA sequence: TGTGCCAGCAGTTACGGGGACAGGAATACGAATGGCTACACCTTC. As protein: CASSYGDRNTNGYTF.